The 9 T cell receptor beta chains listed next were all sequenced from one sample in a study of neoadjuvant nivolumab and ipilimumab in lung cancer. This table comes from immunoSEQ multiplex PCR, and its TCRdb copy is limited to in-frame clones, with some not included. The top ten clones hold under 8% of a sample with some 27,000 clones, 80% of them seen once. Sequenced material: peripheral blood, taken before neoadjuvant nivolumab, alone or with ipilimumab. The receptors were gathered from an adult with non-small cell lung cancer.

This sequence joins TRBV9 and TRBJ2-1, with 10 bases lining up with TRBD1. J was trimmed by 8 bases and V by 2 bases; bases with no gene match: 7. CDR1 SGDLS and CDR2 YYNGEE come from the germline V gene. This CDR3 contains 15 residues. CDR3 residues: CASSVGTGVMYEQFF. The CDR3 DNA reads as TGTGCCAGCAGCGTCGGGACAGGGGTGATGTATGAGCAGTTCTTC.

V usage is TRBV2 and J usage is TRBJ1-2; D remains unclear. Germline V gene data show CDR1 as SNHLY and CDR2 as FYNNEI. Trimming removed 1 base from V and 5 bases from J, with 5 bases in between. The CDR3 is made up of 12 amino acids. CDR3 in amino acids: CASSEGGYGYTF. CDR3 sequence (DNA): TGTGCCAGCAGTGAAGGGGGATATGGCTACACCTTC.

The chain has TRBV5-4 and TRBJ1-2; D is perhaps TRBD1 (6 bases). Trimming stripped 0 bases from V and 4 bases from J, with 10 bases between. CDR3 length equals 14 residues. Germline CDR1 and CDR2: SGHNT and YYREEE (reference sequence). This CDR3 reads CASSLDGTTYGYTF. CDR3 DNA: TGTGCCAGCAGCTTGGACGGGACAACCTATGGCTACACCTTC.

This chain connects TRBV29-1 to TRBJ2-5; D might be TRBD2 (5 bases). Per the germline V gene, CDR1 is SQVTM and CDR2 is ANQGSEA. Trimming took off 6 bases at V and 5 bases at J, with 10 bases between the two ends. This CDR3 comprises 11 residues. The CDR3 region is CSVGEEETQYF. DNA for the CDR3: TGCAGCGTGGGAGAAGAGGAGACCCAGTACTTC. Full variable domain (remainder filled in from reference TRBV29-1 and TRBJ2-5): SAVISQKPSRDICQRGTSLTIQCQVDSQVTMMFWYRQQPGQSLTLIATANQGSEATYESGFVIDKFPISRPNLTFSTLTVSNMSPEDSSIYLCSVGEEETQYFGPGTRLLVL.

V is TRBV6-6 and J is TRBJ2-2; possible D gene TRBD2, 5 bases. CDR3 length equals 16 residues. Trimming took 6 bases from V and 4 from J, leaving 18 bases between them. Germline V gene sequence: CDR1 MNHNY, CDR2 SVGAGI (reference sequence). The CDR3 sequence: CASRKVGQLGTGELFF. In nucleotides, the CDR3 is TGTGCCAGCAGGAAGGTTGGGCAACTAGGCACCGGGGAGCTGTTTTTT.

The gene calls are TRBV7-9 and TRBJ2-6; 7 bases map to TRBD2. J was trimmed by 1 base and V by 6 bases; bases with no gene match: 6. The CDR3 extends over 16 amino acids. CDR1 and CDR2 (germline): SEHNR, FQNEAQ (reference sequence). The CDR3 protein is CASRPWGGSGANVLTF. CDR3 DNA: TGTGCCAGCAGACCCTGGGGGGGTTCTGGGGCCAACGTCCTGACTTTC.

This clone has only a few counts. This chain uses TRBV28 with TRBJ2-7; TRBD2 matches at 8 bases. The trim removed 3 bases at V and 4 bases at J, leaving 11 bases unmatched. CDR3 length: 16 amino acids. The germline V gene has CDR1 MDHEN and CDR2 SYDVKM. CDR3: CASSFNRGLAGYEQYF. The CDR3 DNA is TGTGCCAGCAGTTTTAACCGGGGTCTAGCGGGTTACGAGCAGTACTTC.

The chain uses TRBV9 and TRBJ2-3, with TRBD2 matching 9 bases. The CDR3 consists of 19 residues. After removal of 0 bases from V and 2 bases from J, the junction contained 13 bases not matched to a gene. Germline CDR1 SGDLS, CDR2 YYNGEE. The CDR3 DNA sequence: TGTGCCAGCAGCGTAGATGGTAGTAGCGGGGGAGGCCTCACAGATACGCAGTATTTT. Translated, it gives CASSVDGSSGGGLTDTQYF.

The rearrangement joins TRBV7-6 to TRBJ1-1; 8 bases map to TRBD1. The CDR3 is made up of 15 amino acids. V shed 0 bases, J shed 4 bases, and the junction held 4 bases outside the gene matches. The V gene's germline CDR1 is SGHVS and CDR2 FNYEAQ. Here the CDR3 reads CASSLAPQGATEAFF. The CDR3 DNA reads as TGTGCCAGCAGCTTAGCGCCCCAGGGGGCCACTGAAGCTTTCTTT.